This paragraph covers one T cell receptor beta chain sequence. The antigen is undetermined. MiXCR, applied by TCRdb to the reads, yields one record per CDR3 protein. The sample holds around 94,000 distinct CDR3 sequences, 16% seen once. The data stem from a study of T cell repertoires in cytomegalovirus infection. Study summary: Both a matching HLA type and CMV infection were indicated by public TCR beta signatures.

V gave up 6 bases and J gave up 4 bases, with 12 bases separating them. The CDR3 extends over 13 amino acids. The study's findings and limits: Ex vivo responses were dominated by HLA-C-restricted CMV-specific TCR beta clonotypes. CMV carriers having the relevant HLA were flagged by cumulative public TCR beta family frequency.

The source material was PBMCs. The chain is built from TRBV12-3 or TRBV12-4 and TRBJ1-1; TRBD1 might be the D (5 bases). The source of this sequence is a human donor in good health (CMV status not recorded). Some clones in this sample may be carry-over from other donors' samples. CDR3: CASRPGAVTEAFF. The CDR3 nucleotides read TGTGCCAGCAGGCCCGGGGCCGTCACTGAAGCTTTCTTT.